What follows describes a single TCR beta chain. This record comes from a study of T cell changes during pregnancy in multiple sclerosis. Some clones are missing from TCRdb's copy, which holds only in-frame ones; the method was immunoSEQ multiplex PCR. The sample yields over 15,000 clones, roughly 86% seen once. The CDR3 contains 13 residues. V was clipped by 3 bases and J by 2 bases, with 8 bases between them. In germline, CDR1 is SGHVS, CDR2 FQNEAQ. The receptor comes from a female donor in good health, enrolled as a control in a pregnancy study. This rearrangement joins TRBV7-8 to TRBJ2-7; weak D call: TRBD2 (6 bases). This specimen consisted of CD8+ T cells from peripheral blood mononuclear cells, obtained in the second trimester of pregnancy. The CDR3 is CASSFRGTYEQYF. CDR3 nucleotides: TGTGCCAGCAGCTTCCGGGGGACCTACGAGCAGTACTTC.